One sample yielded the 23 T cell receptor beta chains listed below, sequenced in a study of blood T cells in healthy people across ages. Using a J-beta primer mix together with a sample-barcoded 5' primer, a second PCR was run for about 6 to 12 cycles. TCRdb redid the calling of the 5' RACE reads with MiXCR, one entry per CDR3 protein. The data show 1.5 million to 2 million distinct CDR3 sequences, around half seen once. The sample consisted of blood. The receptor source for this set is a woman between 35 and 50 years old in good health.

The J gene is TRBJ1-5, the V gene TRBV14, with TRBD1 identical over 9 bases. Per germline, CDR1 SGHDN and CDR2 FVKESK. Unmatched junction bases numbered 14, after V lost 2 bases and J lost 6 bases. CDR3 length: 18 residues. CDR3 residues: CASSQPRPGQGRFQPQHF. The CDR3 coding sequence is TGTGCCAGCAGCCAACCCCGACCGGGACAGGGACGGTTTCAGCCCCAGCATTTT. Filled out from reference TRBV14 and TRBJ1-5, the complete variable domain reads EAGVTQFPSHSVIEKGQTVTLRCDPISGHDNLYWYRRVMGKEIKFLLHFVKESKQDESGMPNNRFLAERTGGTYSTLKVQPAELEDSGVYFCASSQPRPGQGRFQPQHFGDGTRLSIL.

This clonotype was seen at least ten times. The V gene is TRBV7-2, the J gene TRBJ2-7, with D unclear. Germline V gene lookup returns CDR1 SGHTA and CDR2 FQGNSA. V gave up 2 bases and J gave up 1 base, with 6 bases separating them. The length of the CDR3 is 13 residues. Here the CDR3 DNA reads TGTGCCAGCAGCTTAATAGGTTCCTACGAGCAGTACTTC. Its protein is CASSLIGSYEQYF.

The chain carries TRBV7-2 and TRBJ1-1; 10 bases fit TRBD1. Germline CDR1 and CDR2: SGHTA and FQGNSA. The J segment lost 9 bases and the V segment lost 5 bases, leaving 6 bases of the junction unmatched. The CDR3 runs 13 residues. CDR3 loop: CASSSGTGAQAFF. The DNA of the CDR3 is TGTGCCAGCAGCAGCGGGACAGGGGCCCAAGCTTTCTTT.

J is TRBJ1-1 and V is TRBV6-5; weak D call: TRBD1 (5 bases). Germline lookup yields CDR1 MNHEY and CDR2 SVGAGI. The V gene lost 5 bases and the J gene lost 6 bases, with 13 bases spanning the gap. There are 13 residues in the CDR3. The CDR3 is CASSPIRGAEAFF. The CDR3 DNA is TGTGCCAGCAGTCCCATTAGAGGGGCTGAAGCTTTCTTT.

V gene TRBV6-2 or TRBV6-3 combines with J gene TRBJ2-5, with unresolved D. Germline CDR1 and CDR2: MNHEY and SVGEGT. The CDR3 runs to 15 residues. V lost 0 bases, J lost 0 bases, and 8 bases lay in between. This chain's CDR3 is CASSYSLSYQETQYF. The CDR3 DNA is TGTGCCAGCAGTTACTCGTTAAGTTACCAAGAGACCCAGTACTTC.

This clonotype was counted a few times. CDR3 sequence reads: CASLEPGRSNEQFF. CDR3 DNA: TGTGCCAGCCTAGAACCGGGACGATCAAATGAGCAGTTCTTC. The chain employs TRBV6-2 or TRBV6-3 and TRBJ2-1; either TRBD1 or TRBD2 may supply D (5 bases each). The length of the CDR3 is 14 residues. Germline-derived CDR1 and CDR2 are MNHEY and SVGEGT. Trimming pared 8 bases from V and 7 bases from J, leaving 18 bases between.

The chain joins TRBV4-1 to TRBJ1-2; 8 nucleotides agree with TRBD1. Trimming cost V 0 bases and J 6 bases; bases outside gene matches: 3. Germline V lookup: CDR1 MGHRA, CDR2 YSYEKL. The CDR3 loop spans 14 amino acids. The DNA for the CDR3 is TGCGCCAGCAGCCAAGAGAACAGGGGGGATGGCTACACCTTC. Its translation is CASSQENRGDGYTF.

The V gene is TRBV5-1, the J gene TRBJ1-2, with 7 bases aligning to TRBD1. Trimming at V came to 4 bases and at J to 0 bases, leaving 9 bases not matched to a gene. CDR1 SGHRS and CDR2 YFSETQ come from the germline V gene. The CDR3 runs 16 residues. The CDR3 sequence: CASSRTVGQANYGYTF. The CDR3 nucleotides are TGCGCCAGCAGCCGGACCGTTGGACAGGCTAACTATGGCTACACCTTC.

This clonotype was found a few times. The chain couples TRBV7-8 to TRBJ2-1; D is ambiguous. The CDR3 totals 18 residues. Germline V gives CDR1 SGHVS, CDR2 FQNEAQ. V was pared by 0 bases and J by 0 bases, with 15 bases between. CDR3 in DNA: TGTGCCAGCAGCTTAGCGCTCCATCGGCGGAGCTCCTACAATGAGCAGTTCTTC. It codes for CASSLALHRRSSYNEQFF.

V is TRBV7-9 and J is TRBJ2-5, with D perhaps matching TRBD2 (7 bases). In germline, CDR1 is SEHNR, CDR2 FQNEAQ (reference sequence). This CDR3 region has 19 residues. Trimming stripped 5 bases from V and 5 bases from J, with 30 bases between. CDR3 sequence (DNA): TGTGCCAGCAGCCGACCAGGGGCGGGGGAAGCCACATATTGGGAGACCCAGTACTTC. It yields the protein CASSRPGAGEATYWETQYF. Complete variable domain (other parts from reference TRBV7-9 and TRBJ2-5): DTGVSQNPRHKITKRGQNVTFRCDPISEHNRLYWYRQTLGQGPEFLTYFQNEAQLEKSRLLSDRFSAERPKGSFSTLEIQRTEQGDSAMYLCASSRPGAGEATYWETQYFGPGTRLLVL.

The chain employs TRBV27 and TRBJ1-6, with D perhaps matching TRBD1 (5 bases). Germline V gives CDR1 MNHEY, CDR2 SMNVEV (reference sequence). With 3 bases removed from V and 10 bases from J, the gap between germline ends came to 13 bases. The CDR3 has 14 amino acids. The CDR3 DNA reads TGTGCCAGCAGTTTCCAGGGTTCAGGATCACCCCTCCACTTT. It encodes CASSFQGSGSPLHF.

The chain is built from TRBV20-1 and TRBJ2-2; possible D gene TRBD2, 7 bases. The CDR3 runs 15 residues. Germline V CDR1 and CDR2: DFQATT, SNEGSKA (reference sequence). V was pared by 3 bases and J by 6 bases, with 17 bases between. CDR3 DNA sequence: TGCAGTGCTAGGAGGGGGGGGGCCCGAGCCGGGGAGCTGTTTTTT. Amino acid sequence: CSARRGGARAGELFF.

Here the CDR3 reads CASTHGGGSDTQYF. The CDR3 DNA reads TGTGCCAGCACCCATGGGGGAGGGTCAGATACGCAGTATTTT. The chain employs TRBV7-8 and TRBJ2-3; TRBD2 agrees at 7 bases. This CDR3 is built from 14 residues. From germline, CDR1 is SGHVS and CDR2 FQNEAQ. The junction had 8 bases not matched to a gene; V was cut back by 7 bases and J by 4 bases.

This clonotype was counted between two and nine times. This chain joins TRBV7-2 and TRBJ2-3, with D unresolved. The CDR3 spans 15 residues. Germline CDR1 is SGHTA and CDR2 is FQGNSA. The germline V and J ends were trimmed by 5 bases and 5 bases, with 17 bases remaining between them. This CDR3 is CASSETPVVGDTQYF. The CDR3 DNA follows: TGTGCCAGCAGCGAGACTCCAGTCGTGGGAGATACGCAGTATTTT.

This clonotype occurred a few times. This rearrangement joins TRBV7-2 to TRBJ2-1, with a tentative D call TRBD1 (5 bases). CDR3 length: 16 amino acids. The V and J ends lost 1 base and 6 bases respectively, with 16 bases between them. Germline assignment: CDR1 SGHTA and CDR2 FQGNSA. CDR3 nucleotides: TGTGCCAGCAGCTTAGGCCGTCCGGCGCAGGGCAATGAGCAGTTCTTC. Residues: CASSLGRPAQGNEQFF.

In this sample, this clonotype turned up once. V usage is TRBV7-9 and J usage is TRBJ2-1; D is uncertain. CDR1 and CDR2 from the germline V gene are SEHNR and FQNEAQ (reference sequence). This CDR3 region has 13 residues. Trimming pared 11 bases from V and 7 bases from J, leaving 18 bases between. CDR3 in DNA: TGTGCCGCCGTCCAGCGAACCTGGAATGAGCAGTTCTTC. This sequence encodes CAAVQRTWNEQFF.

The chain recombines TRBV21-1 with TRBJ2-7; the table's D call, TRBD1, was not checked against the DNA. TRBV21-1 is tagged as a pseudogene. This CDR3 has 17 residues. CDR3 protein: CASSHHPPVRVYYEQYF. The CDR3 bases are TGTGCCAGCAGCCACCATCCCCCAGTGAGGGTCTACTACGAGCAGTACTTC.

This clonotype was counted once. The chain recombines TRBV24-1 with TRBJ2-3; TRBD1 matches at 10 bases. V lost 3 bases, J lost 6 bases, and 5 bases stayed unmatched. The V gene's germline CDR1 is KGHDR and CDR2 SFDVKD. The CDR3 sequence is 15 residues long. This CDR3 is CATSDPGTGEDTQYF. In DNA form, the CDR3 reads TGTGCCACCAGTGATCCCGGGACAGGGGAGGATACGCAGTATTTT.

The chain combines TRBV20-1 with TRBJ2-3; the D gene could be TRBD1 or TRBD2 (5 bases each). Trimming pared 7 bases from V and 8 bases from J, leaving 22 bases between. This CDR3 has 14 residues. The V gene's germline CDR1 is DFQATT and CDR2 SNEGSKA (reference sequence). Here the CDR3 DNA reads TGCAGTGTAACAGTGGGGGTCCAAGGCTCTACGCAGTATTTT. Protein product: CSVTVGVQGSTQYF.

This clonotype was detected only once. CDR3 loop: CASSFLHVTGGEGGYTF. CDR3 nucleotides: TGTGCCAGCAGCTTCCTTCACGTAACAGGGGGCGAGGGAGGCTACACCTTC. This chain connects TRBV7-2 to TRBJ1-2, with 9 bases lining up with TRBD1. This CDR3 spans 17 amino acids. J gave up 8 bases and V 3 bases, and 16 bases lay outside the gene matches. Germline V gene sequence: CDR1 SGHTA, CDR2 FQGNSA.

V and J are TRBV7-6 and TRBJ2-7, with 11 bases fitting TRBD2. With 5 bases clipped from V and 3 bases from J, the junction kept 9 bases outside the gene matches. The germline CDR1 and CDR2 sequences are SGHVS and FNYEAQ. The CDR3 has 16 residues. The CDR3: CASSARTGTSGYEQYF. CDR3 coding DNA: TGTGCCAGCAGCGCCCGGACTGGGACTAGCGGCTACGAGCAGTACTTC.

This chain uses TRBV6-6 with TRBJ2-5; TRBD2 aligns across 13 bases. The germline CDR1 and CDR2 sequences are MNHNY and SVGAGI (reference sequence). With V trimmed by 5 bases and J by 1 base, 4 bases remained unmatched. The CDR3 is 16 residues long. In nucleotides, the CDR3 is TGTGCCAGCAGTAGAGGACTAGCGGGAGCCCAAGAGACCCAGTACTTC. As protein: CASSRGLAGAQETQYF.

This chain links TRBV13 with TRBJ1-2; 7 bases map to TRBD1. J was trimmed by 2 bases and V by 5 bases; bases with no gene match: 8. The CDR3 is 15 amino acids. The germline V gene encodes CDR1 PRHDT and CDR2 FYEKMQ (reference sequence). This chain's CDR3 is CASSQGGQRNYGYTF. CDR3 bases: TGTGCCAGCAGCCAAGGGGGACAGAGGAACTATGGCTACACCTTC.